The 26 T cell receptor beta chains in this list originate from one sample, sequenced in a study of CD8+CD57+ T cells in acquired aplastic anemia (dated by TCRdb to between 2017 and 2018). Expansion of CD8+CD57+ cells had been shown by flow cytometry in the patients chosen for sequencing. The instrument was an Illumina HiSeq 2000. Genomic DNA was used as template for profiling of TCR beta VDJ combinations and CDR3 sequences. In TCRdb, the public reads were trimmed at Q25 with fastp and aligned with MiXCR, with productive beta chains retained. Duplicate CDR3 protein sequences are folded into a single record with the most common DNA and genes. This sample comprises some 120,000 distinct CDR3 sequences, nearly 40% of them detected only once. About 2.6% of the sample is in the top ten clones. The sequenced sample was sorted CD4+, CD8+, or CD8+CD57+ T cells (not recorded which) from PBMCs. The receptors stem from a human donor with aplastic anemia.

This chain uses TRBV28 with TRBJ1-5, with a possible D match to TRBD1 (5 bases). Germline V lookup: CDR1 MDHEN, CDR2 SYDVKM. V was pared by 7 bases and J by 5 bases, with 15 bases between. The CDR3 contains 14 residues. DNA of the CDR3: TGTGCCAGCACTGGGGGGTTTTTACATCAGCCCCAGCATTTT. Encoded protein: CASTGGFLHQPQHF.

There are many counts of this clonotype. The J gene is TRBJ1-2, the V gene TRBV20-1, with D unresolved. The CDR3 is made up of 13 amino acids. V was clipped by 6 bases and J by 1 base, with 12 bases between them. Germline V gene data show CDR1 as DFQATT and CDR2 as SNEGSKA (reference sequence). The chain's CDR3 is CSASSTDNYGYTF. CDR3 nucleotides: TGCAGTGCATCCTCAACAGATAACTATGGCTACACCTTC.

In its sample, this clonotype was seen many times. The V gene is TRBV5-1, the J gene TRBJ2-3; the D gene could be TRBD1 or TRBD2 (5 bases each). The germline gives CDR1 SGHRS, CDR2 YFSETQ. V lost 0 bases and J lost 7, with 15 bases in between. The CDR3 totals 15 residues. The CDR3 coding sequence is TGCGCCAGCAGCTTGGGGGGGACGTATGCGAATACGCAGTATTTT. Amino acid sequence: CASSLGGTYANTQYF.

V is TRBV5-1 and J is TRBJ1-5, with D unresolved. V was pared by 0 bases and J by 7 bases, with 14 bases between. The CDR3 has 15 amino acids. Germline V gene lookup returns CDR1 SGHRS and CDR2 YFSETQ. The CDR3, as DNA: TGCGCCAGCAGCTTGGATGGCCGGGAGGAACAGCCCCAGCATTTT. Its protein is CASSLDGREEQPQHF.

The chain is built from TRBV10-3 and TRBJ2-2; TRBD1 agrees at 9 bases. The germline V gene encodes CDR1 ENHRY and CDR2 SYGVKD. CDR3 length equals 14 residues. V trimming: 6 bases; J trimming: 2 bases; junction bases outside the gene matches: 1. The CDR3 sequence: CAIRGQGNTGELFF. CDR3 DNA: TGTGCCATCAGGGGACAGGGAAACACCGGGGAGCTGTTTTTT.

The chain combines TRBV20-1 with TRBJ1-6; the match to TRBD1 covers 9 bases. The V segment lost 0 bases and the J segment 7 bases; nucleotides outside the gene matches: 13. Germline V gives CDR1 DFQATT, CDR2 SNEGSKA (reference sequence). The CDR3 has 18 amino acids. CDR3 protein: CSARDEWTGVLYNSPLHF. In nucleotides, the CDR3 is TGCAGTGCTAGAGACGAGTGGACAGGGGTCCTATACAATTCACCCCTCCACTTT.

CDR3 coding DNA: TGCAGTGCCAGCGTAAACCCTAACTATGGCTACACCTTC. Translated: CSASVNPNYGYTF. The chain joins TRBV20-1 to TRBJ1-2; D not certain. Germline V lookup: CDR1 DFQATT, CDR2 SNEGSKA (reference sequence). V was pared by 6 bases and J by 0 bases, with 11 bases between. CDR3 length: 13 residues.

This clonotype appeared a few times. The junction shows a germline mismatch at one end, possibly a read error. V is TRBV5-4 and J is TRBJ2-3, with 7 bases that match TRBD2. The CDR3 spans 16 residues. From germline, CDR1 is SGHNT and CDR2 YYREEE (reference sequence). The chain's CDR3 is CASSLSVAGYTYTQYF. The CDR3 DNA reads TGTGCCAGCAGCTTGTCGGTAGCGGGCTACACATATACGCAGTATTTT.

This clonotype was observed many times. The rearrangement joins TRBV20-1 to TRBJ1-4, with D uncertain. Trimming stripped 5 bases from V and 6 bases from J, with 16 bases between. This CDR3 region has 14 residues. Germline V gene sequence: CDR1 DFQATT, CDR2 SNEGSKA (reference sequence). Here the CDR3 DNA reads TGCAGTGCTCCCTCGGAAAGGAACGATGAAAAACTGTTTTTT. This codes for CSAPSERNDEKLFF.

J is TRBJ2-1 and V is TRBV2; possible D gene TRBD2, 6 bases. Trimming shortened V by 1 base and J by 4 bases, and 14 bases separated the two germline ends. The germline V gene encodes CDR1 SNHLY and CDR2 FYNNEI. This CDR3 is 16 amino acids long. The CDR3 spells CASSEGAGRAYNEQFF. Here the CDR3 DNA reads TGTGCCAGCAGTGAAGGGGCGGGAAGAGCTTACAATGAGCAGTTCTTC.

Many counts were recorded for this clonotype. The chain couples TRBV5-1 to TRBJ2-3; D may be TRBD2 (5 bases). This CDR3 has 14 residues. In germline, CDR1 is SGHRS, CDR2 YFSETQ. The ends were cut back, 0 bases at V and 3 bases at J, with 8 bases in the middle. CDR3 in amino acids: CASSLGGKTDTQYF. The CDR3 DNA is TGCGCCAGCAGCTTGGGAGGGAAGACAGATACGCAGTATTTT.

This sequence joins TRBV12-3 or TRBV12-4 and TRBJ2-5; 8 nucleotides match TRBD2. The junction had 10 bases not matched to a gene; V was cut back by 6 bases and J by 4 bases. The CDR3 covers 15 residues. The CDR3 bases are TGTGCCAGCAGCCCGGCGGGGGGAGGAGGAGAGACCCAGTACTTC. Amino acid sequence: CASSPAGGGGETQYF.

There are many counts of this clonotype. This chain connects TRBV20-1 to TRBJ1-6; D unresolved. CDR3 length equals 14 residues. Germline V gives CDR1 DFQATT, CDR2 SNEGSKA (reference sequence). Deletions cut 4 bases from V and 3 bases from J, with 10 bases between. The CDR3, as DNA: TGCAGTGCTAAGACCGGGAACTATAATTCACCCCTCCACTTT. It codes for CSAKTGNYNSPLHF.

This clonotype was counted at least ten times. The V gene is TRBV6-1, the J gene TRBJ2-7; no definite D call. V was trimmed by 2 bases and J by 7 bases, leaving 9 bases between them. From germline, CDR1 is MNHNS and CDR2 SASEGT. The CDR3 sequence is 12 residues long. CDR3 coding DNA: TGTGCCAGCAGTGAATGGGGTTCGGAGCAGTACGTC. Translation gives CASSEWGSEQYV.

The gene calls are TRBV6-2 or TRBV6-3 and TRBJ1-1; 10 nucleotides match TRBD1. The length of the CDR3 is 17 residues. Germline values: CDR1 MNHEY, CDR2 SVGEGT. The V gene end was trimmed by 0 bases and the J gene end by 4 bases; junction bases not matched to a gene: 8. The CDR3 bases are TGTGCCAGCAGTTACTCGCGACAGGGGGCCGGTGGCACTGAAGCTTTCTTT. Its translation: CASSYSRQGAGGTEAFF.

This clonotype was counted between two and nine times. The V call is TRBV10-3, the J call TRBJ1-2, with unresolved D. In germline, CDR1 is ENHRY, CDR2 SYGVKD. CDR3 length: 12 residues. Between the trimmed V and J ends, which lost 11 bases and 5 bases, there was a span of 15 bases. CDR3 sequence reads: CASTPLLYGYTF. CDR3 DNA: TGTGCCTCGACACCATTACTATATGGCTACACCTTC.

The chain carries TRBV5-4 and TRBJ2-7, with D perhaps matching TRBD2 (5 bases). Germline V CDR1 and CDR2: SGHNT, YYREEE (reference sequence). The CDR3 spans 15 residues. The V end was cut by 0 bases, the J end by 0 bases, with 10 bases between. CDR3 region: CASSLEVGSSYEQYV. CDR3 DNA: TGTGCCAGCAGCTTGGAGGTAGGGAGCTCCTACGAGCAGTACGTC.

With regard to this clonotype: A much bigger clone sits one base away, suggesting this may be a read error. This sequence joins TRBV6-1 and TRBJ1-3; 8 bases match TRBD1. CDR3 size: 14 residues. Germline V lookup: CDR1 MNHNS, CDR2 SASEGT. V lost 7 bases and J lost 4; bases outside the gene matches: 6. Here the CDR3 reads CASKRQGRGNTIYF. The CDR3 nucleotides read TGTGCCAGCAAAAGACAGGGGAGAGGAAACACCATATATTTT.

V gene TRBV2 combines with J gene TRBJ2-3, with D possibly being TRBD1 or TRBD2 (5 bases each). The CDR3 consists of 15 residues. The V end was cut by 6 bases, the J end by 2 bases, with 15 bases between. Germline lookup yields CDR1 SNHLY and CDR2 FYNNEI. CDR3 in amino acids: CASSAGTRDTDTQYF. In nucleotides, the CDR3 is TGTGCCAGCAGCGCCGGGACCCGGGACACAGATACGCAGTATTTT.

The chain has TRBV11-2 and TRBJ2-3; possibly TRBD1 for D (6 bases). The CDR3 loop spans 15 amino acids. The ends were cut back, 0 bases at V and 3 bases at J, with 10 bases in the middle. From germline, CDR1 is SGHAT and CDR2 FQNNGV. This CDR3 is CASSLEGAVTDTQYF. The CDR3 bases are TGTGCCAGCAGCTTAGAGGGGGCCGTTACAGATACGCAGTATTTT.

The gene calls are TRBV7-9 and TRBJ1-6; 7 bases are a match to TRBD1. V shed 4 bases, J shed 4 bases, and the junction held 4 bases outside the gene matches. Germline values: CDR1 SEHNR, CDR2 FQNEAQ (reference sequence). The CDR3 has 15 amino acids. CDR3 in DNA: TGTGCCAGCAGCTCCCCGGGACAGTATAATTCACCCCTCCACTTT. It translates to CASSSPGQYNSPLHF.

This clonotype came up many times. The chain has TRBV5-5 and TRBJ1-1, with unresolved D. Trimming took 1 base from V and 2 from J, leaving 9 bases between them. The CDR3 covers 14 residues. Germline assignment: CDR1 SGHKS and CDR2 YYEKEE (reference sequence). CDR3 nucleotide sequence: TGTGCCAGCAGCTTGAGCTCAAGTAACACTGAAGCTTTCTTT. It is translated as CASSLSSSNTEAFF.

This clonotype was counted ten times or more. The chain combines TRBV4-1 with TRBJ2-4; TRBD1 matches at 7 bases. CDR1 is MGHRA, CDR2 YSYEKL, per germline. This CDR3 comprises 14 residues. Trimming removed 0 bases from V and 6 bases from J; junction bases left unmatched: 2. CDR3 nucleotides: TGCGCCAGCAGCCAAGAAGGGGACAGAAACATTCAGTACTTC. This translates into CASSQEGDRNIQYF.

The chain recombines TRBV20-1 with TRBJ2-7; 7 bases match TRBD2. The V gene's germline CDR1 is DFQATT and CDR2 SNEGSKA (reference sequence). Losses at the gene ends were 0 bases for V and 2 bases for J; bases not matched to a gene: 10. CDR3 length: 16 residues. The CDR3 protein is CSAREQRSGEAYEQYF. The CDR3 nucleotides read TGCAGTGCTAGAGAACAGCGGAGCGGGGAAGCCTACGAGCAGTACTTC.

This clonotype was recorded many times. The rearrangement uses TRBV20-1 and TRBJ1-4, with TRBD1 as a possible D gene (5 bases). Trimming shortened V by 4 bases and J by 4 bases, and 13 bases separated the two germline ends. The V gene's germline CDR1 is DFQATT and CDR2 SNEGSKA (reference sequence). The CDR3 is 14 residues long. The DNA for the CDR3 is TGCAGTGCTAAGTCTGGGACCCTTAATGAAAAACTGTTTTTT. The encoded protein is CSAKSGTLNEKLFF.

The gene calls are TRBV29-1 and TRBJ2-7, with 8 bases fitting TRBD1. CDR3 length: 14 amino acids. Trimming took 8 bases from V and 4 from J; bases not matched to a gene: 13. The V gene's germline CDR1 is SQVTM and CDR2 ANQGSEA. CDR3 sequence reads: CSYLGTGGEYEQYV. CDR3 coding DNA: TGCAGCTACCTTGGAACAGGGGGTGAATACGAGCAGTACGTC.